The 16 T cell receptor beta chains presented below share a single source sample, sequenced in a study of shared clonotypes between healthy human individuals. TCRdb keeps only in-frame clones here, not all; method: immunoSEQ multiplex PCR. The data hold roughly 1 million clones, with more than 65% observed a single time. Sequenced input: memory CD4+ T cells sorted from blood. This sample's subset: CD45RA-negative fraction. The receptor set was obtained from a man between 18 and 29 years old in good health.

This chain connects TRBV2 to TRBJ1-2; a weak D match, TRBD1 (5 bases). The V end was cut by 6 bases, the J end by 5 bases, with 22 bases between. The germline V gene has CDR1 SNHLY and CDR2 FYNNEI. The CDR3 spans 16 residues. Written as DNA, the CDR3 is TGTGCCAGCAGCCCCACGGGGCTGCAGGGATCATATGGCTACACCTTC. Its translation: CASSPTGLQGSYGYTF. Using reference TRBV2 and TRBJ1-2 for the parts outside the CDR3, the full variable domain is EPEVTQTPSHQVTQMGQEVILRCVPISNHLYFYWYRQILGQKVEFLVSFYNNEISEKSEIFDDQFSVERPDGSNFTLKIRSTKLEDSAMYFCASSPTGLQGSYGYTFGSGTRLTVV.

The chain couples TRBV29-1 to TRBJ2-1, with D hard to call. The CDR3 spans 10 residues. V was cut by 6 bases and J by 6 bases, with 6 bases left in between. The germline CDR1 and CDR2 sequences are SQVTM and ANQGSEA. CDR3 region: CSVESNEQFF. The DNA for the CDR3 is TGCAGCGTGGAGAGCAATGAGCAGTTCTTC.

The gene calls are TRBV25-1 and TRBJ1-2; perhaps TRBD1 as D (6 bases). V lost 2 bases and J lost 3, with 10 bases in between. The germline V gene has CDR1 MGHDK and CDR2 SYGVNS. CDR3 length: 14 amino acids. CDR3: CASSEPDRYYGYTF. In nucleotides, the CDR3 is TGTGCCAGCAGTGAACCGGACAGATACTATGGCTACACCTTC.

The genes are TRBV18 and TRBJ2-5, with a tentative D call TRBD1 (6 bases). Trimming took 1 base from V and 3 from J, leaving 18 bases between them. This CDR3 comprises 17 residues. Germline values: CDR1 KGHSH, CDR2 LQKENI. CDR3 loop: CASSPLGLQGGEETQYF. CDR3 DNA sequence: TGTGCCAGCTCACCACTAGGGCTACAGGGTGGCGAAGAGACCCAGTACTTC.

At least ten counts were recorded for this clone. The genes are TRBV5-5 and TRBJ2-2, with D unresolved. This CDR3 spans 13 amino acids. Deletions cut 0 bases from V and 5 bases from J, with 5 bases between. From germline, CDR1 is SGHKS and CDR2 YYEKEE (reference sequence). CDR3 coding DNA: TGTGCCAGCAGCTTGGAAGGGACCGGGGAGCTGTTTTTT. It codes for CASSLEGTGELFF. Together with reference TRBV5-5 and TRBJ2-2, the CDR3 gives the full variable domain: DAGVTQSPTHLIKTRGQQVTLRCSPISGHKSVSWYQQVLGQGPQFIFQYYEKEERGRGNFPDRFSARQFPNYSSELNVNALLLGDSALYLCASSLEGTGELFFGEGSRLTVL.

The J gene is TRBJ1-6, the V gene TRBV14; 11 nucleotides match TRBD1. The V segment lost 2 bases and the J segment 9 bases; nucleotides outside the gene matches: 3. The CDR3 is 15 residues long. Germline V CDR1 and CDR2: SGHDN, FVKESK. The CDR3 DNA follows: TGTGCCAGCAGCCAAACCGGGACAGGGGGTTCACCCCTCCACTTT. Encoded protein: CASSQTGTGGSPLHF.

J is TRBJ1-6 and V is TRBV5-8, with D maybe TRBD1 (6 bases). V lost 1 base to trimming and J lost 9 bases, with 8 bases between them. CDR1 is SGHTS, CDR2 YDEGEE, per germline. The CDR3 totals 13 residues. Written as DNA, the CDR3 is TGTGCCAGCAGCTTGTTCAGGGGTTCACCCCTCCACTTT. Translation: CASSLFRGSPLHF.

The chain is built from TRBV5-4 and TRBJ2-7; TRBD2 matches 14 bases. J was trimmed by 3 bases and V by 3 bases; bases with no gene match: 2. Germline loops: CDR1 SGHNT, CDR2 YYREEE (reference sequence). The CDR3 length is 15 residues. DNA for the CDR3: TGTGCCAGCAGCTACGGGACTAGCGGGAGCTACGAGCAGTACTTC. Its translation is CASSYGTSGSYEQYF.

V and J are TRBV30 and TRBJ2-1; D may match TRBD1 or TRBD2 (5 bases each). V was shortened by 5 bases and J by 15 bases, with 17 bases between the two germline ends. The length of the CDR3 is 11 residues. Germline CDR1 and CDR2: GTSNPN and SVGIG (reference sequence). CDR3: CAWARLGTPFF. The CDR3 nucleotides read TGTGCCTGGGCCAGGCTCGGGACCCCGTTCTTC.

This sequence joins TRBV6-5 and TRBJ1-1; D uncertain. With 2 bases removed from V and 0 bases from J, the gap between germline ends came to 13 bases. Germline V gene lookup returns CDR1 MNHEY and CDR2 SVGAGI. The CDR3 is 16 residues long. The CDR3 DNA is TGTGCCAGCAGTTACGCTTTAGGGCGACTGAACACTGAAGCTTTCTTT. Translation gives CASSYALGRLNTEAFF.

The V call is TRBV5-1, the J call TRBJ1-6; D gene unclear. Germline V gene data show CDR1 as SGHRS and CDR2 as YFSETQ. The CDR3 contains 15 residues. V gave up 5 bases and J gave up 8 bases, with 17 bases separating them. Here the CDR3 DNA reads TGCGCCAGCAGATTACAACTGGGTAAAGATTCACCCCTCCACTTT. It yields the protein CASRLQLGKDSPLHF.

The CDR3 DNA reads TGTGCCAGCAGTCTCACAGGGAGTCGGGCGAACACTGAAGCTTTCTTT. This translates into CASSLTGSRANTEAFF. The V and J genes are TRBV27 and TRBJ1-1, with D perhaps TRBD1 (6 bases). Trimming took 5 bases from V and 1 from J, leaving 17 bases between them. Germline CDR1 reads MNHEY; CDR2 reads SMNVEV (reference sequence). The CDR3 sequence is 16 residues long.

V is TRBV5-4 and J is TRBJ1-5, with TRBD1 matching over 7 bases. The trim removed 0 bases at V and 4 bases at J, leaving 1 base unmatched. Germline V gene lookup returns CDR1 SGHNT and CDR2 YYREEE (reference sequence). This CDR3 has 14 residues. CDR3 sequence (DNA): TGTGCCAGCAGCTTGGCAGGGGGGAATCAGCCCCAGCATTTT. Residues: CASSLAGGNQPQHF.

This clone was picked up one time. CDR3 coding DNA: TGTGCCAGCAGCTTGGAGGGGGGCGCGGGCACAGATACGCAGTATTTT. Amino acid sequence: CASSLEGGAGTDTQYF. The chain uses TRBV5-8 and TRBJ2-3, with D perhaps TRBD1 or TRBD2 (6 bases each). Per the germline V gene, CDR1 is SGHTS and CDR2 is YDEGEE. CDR3 length: 16 residues. Trimming stripped 0 bases from V and 1 base from J, with 12 bases between.

The chain joins TRBV6-5 to TRBJ2-1, with a weak D call TRBD2 (7 bases). The CDR3 is made up of 15 amino acids. CDR1 MNHEY and CDR2 SVGAGI come from the germline V gene. Trimming left V 4 bases short and J 6 bases short, with 16 bases between. CDR3 sequence: CASSSSGRGGNEQFF. The CDR3 region has the DNA TGTGCCAGCAGTTCTAGCGGTAGGGGGGGCAATGAGCAGTTCTTC.

This clone has only a few counts. V and J are TRBV29-1 and TRBJ2-3, with 14 bases that match TRBD2. Unmatched junction bases numbered 7, after V lost 6 bases and J lost 5 bases. This CDR3 is 15 amino acids long. CDR1 is SQVTM and CDR2 is ANQGSEA in the germline V gene. As DNA, the CDR3 is TGCAGCGTAGTGGGACTAGCGGGAGCAGGAGATACGCAGTATTTT. It yields the protein CSVVGLAGAGDTQYF.